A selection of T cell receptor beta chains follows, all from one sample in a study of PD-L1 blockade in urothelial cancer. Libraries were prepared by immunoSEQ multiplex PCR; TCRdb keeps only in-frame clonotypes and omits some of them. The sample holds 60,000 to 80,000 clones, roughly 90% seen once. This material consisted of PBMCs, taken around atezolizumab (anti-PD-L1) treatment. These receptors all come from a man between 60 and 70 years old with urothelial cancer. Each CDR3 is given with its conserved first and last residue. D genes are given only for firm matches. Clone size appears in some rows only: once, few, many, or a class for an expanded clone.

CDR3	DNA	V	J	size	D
CASSLSSGATNEKLFF	TGTGCCAGCTCACTATCTTCGGGGGCAACTAATGAAAAACTGTTTTTT	TRBV18	TRBJ1-4	-	-
CASSHSGKRTDTQYF	TGTGCCAGCAGTCATAGCGGGAAACGCACAGATACGCAGTATTTT	TRBV5-4	TRBJ2-3	-	TRBD2
CASSRGSLNTEAFF	TGCGCCAGCAGCAGGGGGTCCCTGAACACTGAAGCTTTCTTT	TRBV5-1	TRBJ1-1	-	-
CASSYIFKGGSAEEAFF	TGTGCCAGCAGCTACATTTTCAAGGGCGGGTCGGCGGAGGAAGCTTTCTTT	TRBV28	TRBJ1-1	-	-
CASSLSQGHATNEKLFF	TGTGCCAGCAGCCTATCACAGGGGCATGCAACTAATGAAAAACTGTTTTTT	TRBV5-6	TRBJ1-4	-	TRBD1
CASSYSWTGIGGYTF	TGTGCCAGCAGTTACTCTTGGACAGGGATTGGTGGCTACACCTTC	TRBV6-5	TRBJ1-2	-	TRBD1
CASSSQGGYSNQPQHF	TGTGCCAGCAGCTCTCAGGGAGGCTATAGCAATCAGCCCCAGCATTTT	TRBV7-9	TRBJ1-5	-	-
CASSPPGQGGGEQFF	TGTGCCAGCTCACCACCGGGACAGGGGGGAGGTGAGCAGTTCTTC	TRBV18	TRBJ2-1	once	TRBD1
CASSPWTGSMTGELFF	TGTGCCAGCAGTCCGTGGACGGGAAGTATGACCGGGGAGCTGTTTTTT	TRBV27	TRBJ2-2	-	-
CASSIPGQHDDTQYF	TGTGCCAGTAGTATCCCAGGACAGCATGACGATACGCAGTATTTT	TRBV19	TRBJ2-3	-	-
CASSISLGNTEAFF	TGTGCCAGCAGTATCAGTCTAGGGAACACTGAAGCTTTCTTT	TRBV27	TRBJ1-1	-	-